These T cell receptor beta chains were read from a single sample in a study of blood T cell repertoires in COVID-19. Sequencing was performed with immunoSEQ multiplex PCR; in TCRdb, only in-frame clones are kept and a portion is missing. This sample yields 90,000 to 110,000 clones, of which around 81% are seen a single time; around two fifths belongs to the top ten. Input material: peripheral blood. These receptors were collected from an elderly man with acute or convalescent COVID-19. Each CDR3 is given with its conserved first and last residue. The D gene is left open where the match is weak. Clone size, where shown, is once, few, many, or a class for clones that have expanded.

V gene	J gene	D gene	clone size	CDR3 protein	CDR3 DNA
TRBV28	TRBJ2-7	TRBD1	.	CASSLRQGARNEQYF	TGTGCCAGCAGCCTTCGACAGGGGGCGCGCAACGAGCAGTACTTC
TRBV29-1	TRBJ2-5	.	.	CSVGSRGGETQYF	TGCAGCGTTGGGTCCAGGGGTGGAGAGACCCAGTACTTC
TRBV5-1	TRBJ1-1	TRBD1	.	CASSSNTGGGTEAFF	TGCGCCAGCAGCTCCAATACAGGGGGGGGCACTGAAGCTTTCTTT
TRBV5-1	TRBJ2-5	TRBD2	.	CASSFVVAGGPKTQYF	TGCGCCAGCAGCTTCGTGGTAGCGGGAGGGCCGAAGACCCAGTACTTC
TRBV25-1	TRBJ1-4	TRBD1	few	CASSEGGTGDEKLFF	TGTGCCAGCAGTGAGGGGGGGACAGGCGATGAAAAACTGTTTTTT
TRBV2	TRBJ2-1	TRBD2	.	CASSFTSGEQFF	TGTGCCAGCAGCTTTACTAGCGGGGAGCAGTTCTTC
TRBV20-1	TRBJ2-3	.	.	CSASRQASTDTQYF	TGCAGTGCTAGTAGACAAGCTAGCACAGATACGCAGTATTTT
TRBV18	TRBJ2-1	TRBD2	.	CASSQDLAGVDEQFF	TGTGCCAGCTCACAGGACCTAGCGGGAGTCGATGAGCAGTTCTTC
TRBV28	TRBJ2-7	TRBD1	.	CASSLRTGNEQYF	TGTGCCAGCAGTCTAAGGACAGGGAACGAGCAGTACTTC
TRBV29-1	TRBJ2-5	.	.	CSGLPHGETQYF	TGCAGCGGCTTACCACATGGAGAGACCCAGTACTTC
TRBV2	TRBJ2-2	.	once	CASRIRTDTGELFF	TGTGCCAGCAGAATAAGGACAGACACCGGGGAGCTGTTTTTT
TRBV18	TRBJ2-7	TRBD1	many	CASSPLGTGGNEQYF	TGTGCCAGCTCACCACTCGGCACAGGGGGCAACGAGCAGTACTTC
TRBV7-3	TRBJ1-1	TRBD1	.	CASSPRAGGEAFF	TGTGCCAGCAGCCCTCGGGCAGGGGGAGAAGCTTTCTTT
TRBV30	TRBJ2-3	TRBD2	.	CAWSRDSGTTYPQYF	TGTGCCTGGAGTCGCGACTCCGGGACTACCTACCCCCAGTATTTT
TRBV7-9	TRBJ2-1	TRBD2	.	CASSHLTSGNEQFF	TGTGCCAGCAGCCATTTAACTAGCGGCAATGAGCAGTTCTTC
TRBV30	TRBJ2-7	.	.	CTASGRSYEQYF	TGTACAGCCAGCGGACGTTCATACGAGCAGTACTTC
TRBV19	TRBJ1-5	TRBD1	.	CASGRTGGINQPQHF	TGTGCCAGTGGAAGAACAGGGGGCATCAATCAGCCCCAGCATTTT
TRBV9	TRBJ2-3	.	.	CASSDRASTDTQYF	TGTGCCAGCAGCGACAGGGCTAGCACAGATACGCAGTATTTT
TRBV6-5	TRBJ1-1	.	.	CASSYMERAFF	TGTGCCAGCAGTTACATGGAGCGAGCTTTCTTT
TRBV7-9	TRBJ1-2	.	.	CASSVNQGGYTF	TGTGCCAGCAGCGTAAACCAGGGGGGCTACACCTTC
TRBV11-3	TRBJ2-1	TRBD2	few	CASSALLAGGNEQFF	TGTGCCAGCAGCGCTCTACTAGCGGGAGGGAATGAGCAGTTCTTC
TRBV19	TRBJ1-5	.	.	CASSTTRRASGQPQHF	TGTGCCAGTAGTACAACCCGCAGGGCTTCGGGTCAGCCCCAGCATTTT
TRBV27	TRBJ2-2	TRBD1	once	CASSLRTGVNTGELFF	TGTGCCAGCAGTTTAAGAACAGGGGTCAACACCGGGGAGCTGTTTTTT
TRBV10-3	TRBJ2-5	TRBD1	.	CAISAGGETQYF	TGTGCCATCAGTGCAGGGGGAGAGACCCAGTACTTC
TRBV19	TRBJ1-5	.	few	CASLSTGISNQPQHF	TGTGCCAGCCTATCCACAGGGATTAGCAATCAGCCCCAGCATTTT
TRBV11-1	TRBJ2-2	.	.	CASSVDRPNTGELFF	TGTGCCAGCAGTGTCGACAGGCCGAACACCGGGGAGCTGTTTTTT
TRBV7-8	TRBJ1-1	.	.	CATLNRGRNTEAFF	TGTGCCACCCTGAATCGCGGGAGGAACACTGAAGCTTTCTTT
TRBV5-5	TRBJ1-2	.	.	CASSLAGYGGYTF	TGTGCCAGCAGCTTGGCAGGGTATGGTGGCTACACCTTC
TRBV20-1	TRBJ1-3	.	.	CSAAGNTIYF	TGCAGTGCTGCGGGAAACACCATATATTTT
TRBV5-1	TRBJ2-5	TRBD2	.	CASSLTSGSWETQYF	TGCGCCAGCAGCTTGACTAGCGGGAGTTGGGAGACCCAGTACTTC
TRBV7-3	TRBJ2-1	.	.	CASSLMSRVGNEQFF	TGTGCCAGCAGCTTAATGTCCAGGGTAGGGAATGAGCAGTTCTTC
TRBV3-1/TRBV3-2	TRBJ2-5	.	.	CASSQYYQETQYF	TGTGCCAGCAGCCAGTACTACCAAGAGACCCAGTACTTC
TRBV9	TRBJ1-3	.	.	CASSTDSFSGNTIYF	TGTGCCAGCAGCACCGACAGCTTCTCTGGAAACACCATATATTTT
TRBV5-1	TRBJ2-2	.	.	CASSFQGSPTGELFF	TGCGCCAGCAGCTTCCAGGGCTCCCCCACCGGGGAGCTGTTTTTT
TRBV6-4	TRBJ1-1	.	once	CASSDGRGAFF	TGTGCCAGCAGTGACGGCAGGGGAGCTTTCTTT
TRBV15	TRBJ1-5	TRBD1	once	CATSREAGQGTRLNQPQHF	TGTGCCACCAGCAGAGAAGCGGGACAGGGGACAAGACTGAATCAGCCCCAGCATTTT
TRBV6-2/TRBV6-3	TRBJ1-5	.	.	CASSYSNGISNQPQHF	TGTGCCAGCAGTTACTCTAACGGGATTAGCAATCAGCCCCAGCATTTT
TRBV27	TRBJ1-2	.	.	CASARGPTLAGAYGYTF	TGTGCCAGCGCCCGGGGACCTACGCTGGCAGGGGCCTATGGCTACACCTTC
TRBV18	TRBJ2-7	TRBD1	.	CASSLRTGAYEQYF	TGTGCCAGCTCACTACGGACAGGAGCCTACGAGCAGTACTTC
TRBV27	TRBJ2-1	TRBD2	.	CASSRETGTSGFRSYNEQFF	TGTGCCAGCAGCCGCGAAACCGGGACTAGCGGGTTTCGCTCCTACAATGAGCAGTTCTTC
TRBV7-9	TRBJ2-7	TRBD1	.	CASSITGAGLGSSYEQYF	TGTGCCAGCAGCATCACAGGGGCAGGCCTTGGAAGCTCCTACGAGCAGTACTTC
TRBV11-2	TRBJ1-4	.	.	CASSQRGGGRGEKLFF	TGTGCCAGCAGCCAGCGAGGCGGGGGGCGCGGTGAAAAACTGTTTTTT
TRBV9	TRBJ1-1	.	.	CASSVTGGNTEAFF	TGTGCCAGCAGCGTAACGGGAGGGAACACTGAAGCTTTCTTT
TRBV27	TRBJ1-5	.	.	CASSPIGLNQPQHF	TGTGCCAGCAGTCCTATTGGGCTGAATCAGCCCCAGCATTTT
TRBV5-1	TRBJ2-1	TRBD2	few	CASSLRNSGRDNEQFF	TGCGCCAGCAGCTTGCGTAATAGCGGGAGAGACAATGAGCAGTTCTTC
TRBV5-1	TRBJ2-5	.	few	CASSWDITSPLSTQYF	TGCGCCAGCAGCTGGGATATAACTAGCCCTCTTTCAACCCAGTACTTC
TRBV5-1	TRBJ2-7	TRBD2	.	CASSLAGGTAYEQYF	TGCGCCAGCAGCTTGGCGGGAGGGACCGCCTACGAGCAGTACTTC
TRBV4-3	TRBJ2-7	.	.	CASSQDRWADYEQYF	TGCGCCAGCAGCCAAGATCGGTGGGCAGACTACGAGCAGTACTTC
TRBV7-2	TRBJ1-1	TRBD1	.	CASSLVGTGYNTEAFF	TGTGCCAGCAGCTTAGTTGGGACAGGGTATAACACTGAAGCTTTCTTT
TRBV19	TRBJ1-5	.	.	CASTQRWGPSNQPQHF	TGTGCCAGTACCCAAAGATGGGGGCCCAGCAATCAGCCCCAGCATTTT
TRBV11-2	TRBJ1-2	TRBD1	once	CASSLVEGAGGYTF	TGTGCCAGCAGCTTAGTAGAGGGGGCAGGTGGCTACACCTTC
TRBV5-6	TRBJ1-1	.	.	CASSLNRGTMNTEAFF	TGTGCCAGCAGCTTGAATCGGGGGACTATGAACACTGAAGCTTTCTTT
TRBV5-6	TRBJ2-1	.	.	CASSVMRGPKPTNEQFF	TGTGCCAGCAGCGTGATGCGGGGCCCAAAACCCACGAATGAGCAGTTCTTC
TRBV19	TRBJ2-2	.	.	CASSIGLGAYAGELFF	TGTGCCAGTAGTATTGGGCTGGGGGCGTATGCCGGGGAGCTGTTTTTT
TRBV18	TRBJ1-1	.	.	CASSPPRNRAVEAFF	TGTGCCAGCTCACCACCGAGGAACAGGGCGGTTGAAGCTTTCTTT
TRBV5-4	TRBJ2-1	TRBD2	.	CASSGTSASYNEQFF	TGTGCCAGCAGCGGGACTAGCGCGTCCTACAATGAGCAGTTCTTC
TRBV7-2	TRBJ2-7	TRBD1	.	CASSSLLGTAYEQYF	TGTGCCAGCAGCTCCCTCCTCGGGACAGCCTACGAGCAGTACTTC
TRBV3-1/TRBV3-2	TRBJ2-1	TRBD2	.	CAGGTSGSDEQFF	TGTGCCGGAGGGACTAGCGGGAGTGATGAGCAGTTCTTC
TRBV19	TRBJ2-1	TRBD1	.	CASSIGGPGQGVYNEQFF	TGTGCCAGTAGTATTGGAGGGCCGGGACAGGGGGTCTACAATGAGCAGTTCTTC